This T cell receptor beta chain came from a study of human T cells and chemical hapten exposure. Time point reported: patch test 3, about 24 weeks after DPC sensitization. Specified treatment: therapeutic diphenylcyclopropenone sensitization with weekly scalp DPC. This clonotype was counted a few times. The length of the CDR3 is 12 residues. Trimming removed 6 bases from V and 1 base from J, with 7 bases in between. Germline loops: CDR1 SQVTM, CDR2 ANQGSEA. TCRdb ran MiXCR on the RACE reads and lists one entry per CDR3 protein. Of roughly 200,000 distinct CDR3 sequences listed, 24% were seen once; the top ten hold approximately 2.3%.

The chain employs TRBV29-1 and TRBJ1-3; D unresolved. The sequenced sample was whole blood, obtained in connection with sensitization to the hapten diphenylcyclopropenone (DPC). This clonotype was obtained from a woman aged 40-49 years with alopecia areata. Some clones in this sample may be carry-over from other donors' samples. The chain's CDR3 is CSVRESGNTIYF. CDR3 nucleotide sequence: TGCAGCGTCCGGGAGTCTGGAAACACCATATATTTT. Full variable domain (missing parts from reference TRBV29-1 and TRBJ1-3): SAVISQKPSRDICQRGTSLTIQCQVDSQVTMMFWYRQQPGQSLTLIATANQGSEATYESGFVIDKFPISRPNLTFSTLTVSNMSPEDSSIYLCSVRESGNTIYFGEGSWLTVV.